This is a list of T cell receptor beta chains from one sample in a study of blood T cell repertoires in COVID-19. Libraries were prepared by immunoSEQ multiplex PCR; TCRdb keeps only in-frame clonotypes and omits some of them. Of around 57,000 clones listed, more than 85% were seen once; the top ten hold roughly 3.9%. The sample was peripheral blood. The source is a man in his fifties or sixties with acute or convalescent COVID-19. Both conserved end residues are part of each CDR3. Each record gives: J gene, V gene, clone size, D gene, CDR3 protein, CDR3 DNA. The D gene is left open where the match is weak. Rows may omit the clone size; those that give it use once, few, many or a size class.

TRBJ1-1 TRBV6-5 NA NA CASSYAEVTEAFF TGTGCCAGCAGTTACGCGGAGGTCACTGAAGCTTTCTTT
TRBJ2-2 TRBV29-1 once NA CSVDGGTGELFF TGCAGCGTTGACGGAGGCACCGGGGAGCTGTTTTTT
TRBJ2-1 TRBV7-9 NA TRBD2 CASSVGLAGSYNEQFF TGTGCCAGCAGCGTGGGACTAGCTGGCTCCTACAATGAGCAGTTCTTC
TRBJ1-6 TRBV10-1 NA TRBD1 CASSTGASNSPLHF TGCGCCAGCAGTACAGGGGCCTCTAATTCACCCCTCCACTTT
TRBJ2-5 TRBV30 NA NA CAWSRGRNQETQYF TGTGCCTGGAGTCGCGGCAGAAATCAAGAGACCCAGTACTTC
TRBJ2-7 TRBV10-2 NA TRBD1 CASSRGQGDNYEQYF TGCGCCAGCAGTAGGGGACAGGGGGACAATTACGAGCAGTACTTC
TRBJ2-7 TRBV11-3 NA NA CASSLTLSGPAGLVTYEQYF TGTGCCAGCAGCTTAACACTTAGCGGACCAGCGGGCCTGGTTACCTACGAGCAGTACTTC
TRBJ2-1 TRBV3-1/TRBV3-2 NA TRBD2 CASSQDERLAGQFF TGTGCCAGCAGCCAAGATGAACGGCTAGCGGGGCAGTTCTTC
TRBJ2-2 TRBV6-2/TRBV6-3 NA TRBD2 CASSTGTSGRIHGELFF TGTGCCAGCAGTACCGGGACTAGCGGGAGGATCCACGGGGAGCTGTTTTTT
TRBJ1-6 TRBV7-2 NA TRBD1 CASSERQGGAPLHF TGTGCCAGCAGCGAGAGACAGGGTGGGGCACCCCTCCACTTT
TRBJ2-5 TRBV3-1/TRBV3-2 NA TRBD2 CASSQGFSGSKETQYF TGTGCCAGCAGCCAAGGTTTTAGCGGGAGTAAAGAGACCCAGTACTTC